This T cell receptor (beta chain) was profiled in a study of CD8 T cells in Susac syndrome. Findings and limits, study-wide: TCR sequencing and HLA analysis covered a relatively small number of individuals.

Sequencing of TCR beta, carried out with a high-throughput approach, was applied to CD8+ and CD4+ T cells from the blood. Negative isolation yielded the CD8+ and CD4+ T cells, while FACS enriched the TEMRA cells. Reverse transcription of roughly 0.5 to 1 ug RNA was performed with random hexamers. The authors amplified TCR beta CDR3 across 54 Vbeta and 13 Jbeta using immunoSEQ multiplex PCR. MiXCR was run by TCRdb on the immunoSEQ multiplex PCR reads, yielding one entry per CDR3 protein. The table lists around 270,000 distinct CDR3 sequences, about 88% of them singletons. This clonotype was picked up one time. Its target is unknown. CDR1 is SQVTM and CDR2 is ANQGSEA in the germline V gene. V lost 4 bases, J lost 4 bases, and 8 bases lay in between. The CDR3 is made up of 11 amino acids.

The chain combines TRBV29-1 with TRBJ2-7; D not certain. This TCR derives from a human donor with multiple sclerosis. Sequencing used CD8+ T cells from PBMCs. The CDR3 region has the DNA TGCAGCGTTGTGAAAGAATACGAGCAGTACTTC. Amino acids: CSVVKEYEQYF.